The clone carrying this TCR beta chain was detected only a few times. Its antigen is not known. V lost 0 bases, J lost 10 bases, and 10 bases lay in between. The CDR3 loop spans 13 amino acids. Looked up from germline, CDR1 is SGHTA and CDR2 is FQGNSA. This sample is part of a study of response to subunit inactivated influenza vaccine. Study-level points and caveats: New T cells are recruited in small numbers by each seasonal influenza vaccination, according to the authors' suggestion.

TCRdb itself ran the RT-PCR reads through MiXCR, one entry per CDR3 protein. The sample shows just over 300,000 distinct CDR3 sequences, 20% to 25% of them seen only once. The sequencing here drew on PBMCs from blood, taken about 20 months after vaccination. This sequence joins TRBV7-2 and TRBJ2-1; no definite D call. This clonotype was obtained from a man aged 50-75 years who received an inactivated influenza vaccine. CDR3 residues: CASSLAPPPEQFF. In nucleotides, the CDR3 is TGTGCCAGCAGCTTAGCACCACCTCCCGAGCAGTTCTTC.